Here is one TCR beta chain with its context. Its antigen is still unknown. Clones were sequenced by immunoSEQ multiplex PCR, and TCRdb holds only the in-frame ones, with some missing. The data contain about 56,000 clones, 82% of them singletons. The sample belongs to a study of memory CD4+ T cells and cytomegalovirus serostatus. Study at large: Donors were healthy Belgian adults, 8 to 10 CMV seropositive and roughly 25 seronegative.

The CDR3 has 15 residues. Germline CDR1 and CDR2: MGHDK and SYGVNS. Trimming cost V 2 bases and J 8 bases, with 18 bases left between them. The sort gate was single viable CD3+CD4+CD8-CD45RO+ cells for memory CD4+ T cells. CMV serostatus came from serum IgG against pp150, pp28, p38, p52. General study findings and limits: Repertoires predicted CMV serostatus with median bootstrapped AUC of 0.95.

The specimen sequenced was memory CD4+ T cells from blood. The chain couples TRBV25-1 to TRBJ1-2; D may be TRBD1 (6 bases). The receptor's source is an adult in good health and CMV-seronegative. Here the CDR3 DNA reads TGTGCCAGCAGTGAACCCCCTCCGGGGGCGGGAGGCTACACCTTC. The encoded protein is CASSEPPPGAGGYTF.